Listed below are T cell receptor beta chains from one sample, sequenced in a study of T cell repertoires in cytomegalovirus infection. MiXCR, run by TCRdb on the reads, gives a single entry per CDR3 protein. This table holds roughly 140,000 distinct CDR3 sequences, 23% found once. What was sequenced was PBMCs. The source is a human donor in good health (CMV status not recorded). Some clones in this sample may be carry-over from other donors' samples. CDR3s include the opening cysteine and the closing phenylalanine or tryptophan. The order of the fields is J gene, CDR3 length, D gene, clone size, V gene, CDR3 protein, CDR3 DNA. A D gene is named only where the DNA matches it firmly. For some rows the clone size is stated as once, few or many, or as a class when expanded; others skip it.

J gene: TRBJ1-5
CDR3 length: 15
D gene: -
clone size: -
V gene: TRBV6-1
CDR3 protein: CASSSAGSLNQPQHF
CDR3 DNA: TGTGCCAGCAGTAGCGCAGGGAGCCTCAATCAGCCCCAGCATTTT

J gene: TRBJ1-1
CDR3 length: 13
D gene: -
clone size: many
V gene: TRBV12-3/TRBV12-4
CDR3 protein: CASGSGTQVEAFF
CDR3 DNA: TGTGCCAGCGGGTCAGGGACTCAGGTTGAAGCTTTCTTT

J gene: TRBJ2-5
CDR3 length: 15
D gene: TRBD1
clone size: -
V gene: TRBV19
CDR3 protein: CASSMGQAKGETQYF
CDR3 DNA: TGTGCCAGTAGTATGGGACAGGCTAAGGGAGAGACCCAGTACTTC

J gene: TRBJ1-5
CDR3 length: 14
D gene: -
clone size: few
V gene: TRBV28
CDR3 protein: CASSYQGPNQPQHF
CDR3 DNA: TGTGCCAGCAGTTATCAGGGCCCCAATCAGCCCCAGCATTTT

J gene: TRBJ2-7
CDR3 length: 12
D gene: -
clone size: -
V gene: TRBV7-2
CDR3 protein: CASSQTVNEQYF
CDR3 DNA: TGTGCCAGCAGCCAGACAGTCAACGAGCAGTACTTC

J gene: TRBJ2-1
CDR3 length: 13
D gene: -
clone size: few
V gene: TRBV2
CDR3 protein: CASAKEGGNEQFF
CDR3 DNA: TGTGCCAGCGCGAAAGAGGGGGGCAATGAGCAGTTCTTC

J gene: TRBJ2-4
CDR3 length: 18
D gene: TRBD1
clone size: -
V gene: TRBV14
CDR3 protein: CASSQDIRGFGAKNIQYF
CDR3 DNA: TGTGCCAGCAGCCAAGATATCAGGGGGTTCGGAGCCAAAAACATTCAGTACTTC

J gene: TRBJ2-7
CDR3 length: 14
D gene: TRBD1
clone size: few
V gene: TRBV5-8
CDR3 protein: CASSLARDRGEQYF
CDR3 DNA: TGTGCCAGCAGCTTGGCCCGGGACAGGGGCGAGCAGTACTTC

J gene: TRBJ2-1
CDR3 length: 12
D gene: -
clone size: -
V gene: TRBV14
CDR3 protein: CASSQATEKQFF
CDR3 DNA: TGTGCCAGCAGCCAAGCCACGGAGAAGCAGTTCTTC

J gene: TRBJ2-3
CDR3 length: 16
D gene: -
clone size: few
V gene: TRBV2
CDR3 protein: CASSRGLAQSTDTQYF
CDR3 DNA: TGTGCCAGCAGCAGAGGGCTAGCCCAAAGCACAGATACGCAGTATTTT

J gene: TRBJ1-1
CDR3 length: 15
D gene: TRBD1
clone size: few
V gene: TRBV5-4
CDR3 protein: CASSLDRGSNTEAFF
CDR3 DNA: TGTGCCAGCAGCCTCGACAGGGGGTCAAACACTGAAGCTTTCTTT

J gene: TRBJ2-7
CDR3 length: 14
D gene: -
clone size: -
V gene: TRBV5-5
CDR3 protein: CASSLAVGSYEQYF
CDR3 DNA: TGTGCCAGCAGCTTGGCCGTGGGCTCCTACGAGCAGTACTTC

J gene: TRBJ2-5
CDR3 length: 17
D gene: TRBD2
clone size: -
V gene: TRBV7-8
CDR3 protein: CASSLVERGGRAETQYF
CDR3 DNA: TGTGCCAGCAGCTTAGTGGAGCGGGGGGGCCGAGCGGAGACCCAGTACTTC

J gene: TRBJ2-7
CDR3 length: 14
D gene: -
clone size: few
V gene: TRBV6-5
CDR3 protein: CASSQGGPGNEQYF
CDR3 DNA: TGTGCCAGCAGTCAAGGGGGGCCAGGGAACGAGCAGTACTTC

J gene: TRBJ2-1
CDR3 length: 14
D gene: TRBD2
clone size: -
V gene: TRBV29-1
CDR3 protein: CSVDVAGVHNEQFF
CDR3 DNA: TGCAGCGTTGACGTAGCGGGTGTCCACAATGAGCAGTTCTTC

J gene: TRBJ1-3
CDR3 length: 14
D gene: -
clone size: many
V gene: TRBV12-3/TRBV12-4
CDR3 protein: CASSFSGSGNTIYF
CDR3 DNA: TGTGCCAGCAGTTTCTCTGGGTCTGGAAACACCATATATTTT

J gene: TRBJ2-7
CDR3 length: 14
D gene: TRBD1
clone size: many
V gene: TRBV6-2/TRBV6-3
CDR3 protein: CASSYSLTGNEQYF
CDR3 DNA: TGTGCCAGCAGTTACTCGCTGACAGGGAACGAGCAGTACTTC

J gene: TRBJ1-1
CDR3 length: 15
D gene: -
clone size: -
V gene: TRBV27
CDR3 protein: CASSLFAGPNTEAFF
CDR3 DNA: TGTGCCAGCAGTTTATTCGCAGGACCGAACACTGAAGCTTTCTTT

J gene: TRBJ1-4
CDR3 length: 14
D gene: -
clone size: -
V gene: TRBV27
CDR3 protein: CASSFGQRNEKLFF
CDR3 DNA: TGTGCCAGCAGTTTCGGACAGCGTAATGAAAAACTGTTTTTT

J gene: TRBJ2-1
CDR3 length: 15
D gene: TRBD2
clone size: few
V gene: TRBV27
CDR3 protein: CASRREGLLYNEQFF
CDR3 DNA: TGTGCCAGCAGGCGGGAGGGACTACTGTACAATGAGCAGTTCTTC

J gene: TRBJ2-5
CDR3 length: 14
D gene: -
clone size: many
V gene: TRBV7-2
CDR3 protein: CASSGWGPQETQYF
CDR3 DNA: TGTGCCAGCAGCGGCTGGGGGCCCCAAGAGACCCAGTACTTC

J gene: TRBJ1-2
CDR3 length: 14
D gene: -
clone size: -
V gene: TRBV28
CDR3 protein: CASSLTGGSYGYTF
CDR3 DNA: TGTGCCAGCAGTTTAACAGGAGGCTCTTATGGCTACACCTTC

J gene: TRBJ2-7
CDR3 length: 14
D gene: TRBD2
clone size: -
V gene: TRBV28
CDR3 protein: CASLETSGIYEQYF
CDR3 DNA: TGTGCCAGCCTAGAAACTAGCGGAATCTACGAGCAGTACTTC

J gene: TRBJ2-3
CDR3 length: 17
D gene: TRBD2
clone size: few
V gene: TRBV4-1
CDR3 protein: CASSQDGTSGMSDTQYF
CDR3 DNA: TGCGCCAGCAGCCAAGATGGTACTAGCGGGATGTCAGATACGCAGTATTTT

J gene: TRBJ2-1
CDR3 length: 14
D gene: -
clone size: -
V gene: TRBV7-2
CDR3 protein: CASSFWGAINEQFF
CDR3 DNA: TGTGCCAGCAGCTTCTGGGGGGCAATCAATGAGCAGTTCTTC

J gene: TRBJ1-4
CDR3 length: 17
D gene: TRBD1
clone size: -
V gene: TRBV7-9
CDR3 protein: CASSHGTGGSSNEKLFF
CDR3 DNA: TGTGCCAGCAGCCATGGGACAGGGGGCTCATCTAATGAAAAACTGTTTTTT

J gene: TRBJ1-1
CDR3 length: 13
D gene: -
clone size: -
V gene: TRBV29-1
CDR3 protein: CSAKSGMNTEAFF
CDR3 DNA: TGCAGCGCCAAGTCAGGGATGAACACTGAAGCTTTCTTT

J gene: TRBJ2-2
CDR3 length: 17
D gene: TRBD2
clone size: many
V gene: TRBV12-3/TRBV12-4
CDR3 protein: CASSFFRLAENTGELFF
CDR3 DNA: TGTGCCAGCAGTTTCTTTCGACTAGCGGAGAACACCGGGGAGCTGTTTTTT

J gene: TRBJ2-7
CDR3 length: 14
D gene: -
clone size: -
V gene: TRBV5-6
CDR3 protein: CASSLGFKGYEQYF
CDR3 DNA: TGTGCCAGCAGCTTAGGGTTTAAAGGCTACGAGCAGTACTTC

J gene: TRBJ2-1
CDR3 length: 17
D gene: -
clone size: many
V gene: TRBV7-7
CDR3 protein: CASSPSVGGEAYNEQFF
CDR3 DNA: TGTGCTAGCAGCCCCTCCGTAGGGGGGGAGGCCTACAATGAGCAGTTCTTC

J gene: TRBJ2-1
CDR3 length: 11
D gene: -
clone size: few
V gene: TRBV19
CDR3 protein: CASSNGNEQFF
CDR3 DNA: TGTGCCAGTAGTAATGGCAATGAGCAGTTCTTC

J gene: TRBJ2-2
CDR3 length: 15
D gene: TRBD2
clone size: -
V gene: TRBV11-2
CDR3 protein: CASSLGTSGTGELFF
CDR3 DNA: TGTGCCAGCAGCTTAGGGACTAGCGGGACCGGGGAGCTGTTTTTT

J gene: TRBJ2-1
CDR3 length: 16
D gene: TRBD1
clone size: many
V gene: TRBV7-8
CDR3 protein: CASSPPMTGFDNEQFF
CDR3 DNA: TGTGCCAGCAGCCCACCTATGACAGGGTTCGACAATGAGCAGTTCTTC

J gene: TRBJ2-7
CDR3 length: 14
D gene: -
clone size: few
V gene: TRBV7-8
CDR3 protein: CASSLGPQIYEQYF
CDR3 DNA: TGTGCCAGCAGCTTAGGACCCCAGATATACGAGCAGTACTTC

J gene: TRBJ2-3
CDR3 length: 15
D gene: -
clone size: few
V gene: TRBV10-3
CDR3 protein: CAISVGRGGTDTQYF
CDR3 DNA: TGTGCCATCAGTGTAGGCAGGGGTGGCACAGATACGCAGTATTTT

J gene: TRBJ1-1
CDR3 length: 13
D gene: -
clone size: few
V gene: TRBV2
CDR3 protein: CASSDRGRAEAFF
CDR3 DNA: TGTGCCAGCAGTGACAGGGGTCGGGCTGAAGCTTTCTTT

J gene: TRBJ1-1
CDR3 length: 14
D gene: -
clone size: many
V gene: TRBV2
CDR3 protein: CASGRDGPNTEAFF
CDR3 DNA: TGTGCCAGCGGTCGGGACGGGCCGAACACTGAAGCTTTCTTT